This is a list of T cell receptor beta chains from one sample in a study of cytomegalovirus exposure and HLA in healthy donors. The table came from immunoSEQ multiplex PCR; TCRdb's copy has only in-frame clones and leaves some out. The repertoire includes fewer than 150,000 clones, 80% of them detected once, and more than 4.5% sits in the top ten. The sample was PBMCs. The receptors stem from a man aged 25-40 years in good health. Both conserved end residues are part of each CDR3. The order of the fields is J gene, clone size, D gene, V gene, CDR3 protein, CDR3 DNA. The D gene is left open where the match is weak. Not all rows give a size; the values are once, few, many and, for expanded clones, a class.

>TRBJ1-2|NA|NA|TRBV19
CASTGGGTGYTF
TGTGCCAGTACCGGCGGGGGCACTGGCTACACCTTC
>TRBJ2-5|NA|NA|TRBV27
CASSVAAGQTGETQYF
TGTGCCAGCAGTGTAGCTGCGGGACAGACAGGAGAGACCCAGTACTTC
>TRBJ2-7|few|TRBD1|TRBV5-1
CAKAPGTGVRREQYF
TGCGCCAAGGCCCCCGGGACAGGGGTCCGTAGGGAGCAGTACTTC
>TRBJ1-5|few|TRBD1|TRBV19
CASSRRDRGTHQPQHF
TGTGCCAGTAGCCGCCGGGACAGGGGGACCCATCAGCCCCAGCATTTT
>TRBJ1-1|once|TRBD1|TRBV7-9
CASSLGTGVPEAFF
TGTGCCAGCAGCTTAGGCACAGGGGTTCCTGAAGCTTTCTTT
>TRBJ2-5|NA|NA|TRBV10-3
CATTRTGGETQYF
TGTGCCACCACCCGGACAGGAGGGGAGACCCAGTACTTC
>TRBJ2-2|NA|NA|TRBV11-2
CASSLASRQRGGELFF
TGTGCCAGCAGCTTAGCCTCCCGCCAACGGGGCGGGGAGCTGTTTTTT
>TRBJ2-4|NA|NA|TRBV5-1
CASSLGAAPAKNIQYF
TGCGCCAGCAGCTTGGGAGCGGCCCCTGCCAAAAACATTCAGTACTTC
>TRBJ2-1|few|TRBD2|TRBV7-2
CASTAGGRSYNEQFF
TGTGCCAGCACTGCGGGAGGACGCTCCTACAATGAGCAGTTCTTC
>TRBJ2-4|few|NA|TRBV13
CASSLGTKNIQYF
TGTGCCAGCAGCCTGGGGACTAAAAACATTCAGTACTTC
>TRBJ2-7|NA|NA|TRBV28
CASSPPVSQLVQYF
TGTGCCAGCAGTCCCCCGGTGTCCCAACTAGTGCAGTACTTC
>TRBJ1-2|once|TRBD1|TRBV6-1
CASNFRDRLIYGYTF
TGTGCCAGCAATTTCCGGGACAGGCTGATCTATGGCTACACCTTC
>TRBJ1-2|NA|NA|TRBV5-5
CASSPPNRVNYGYTF
TGTGCCAGCAGTCCCCCCAACAGGGTTAACTATGGCTACACCTTC
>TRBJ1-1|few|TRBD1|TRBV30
CAWSGDRGLTEAFF
TGTGCCTGGAGCGGGGACAGGGGTTTGACTGAAGCTTTCTTT
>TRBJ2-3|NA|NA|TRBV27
CASTLDSYTDTQYF
TGTGCCAGCACCCTGGACAGCTACACAGATACGCAGTATTTT
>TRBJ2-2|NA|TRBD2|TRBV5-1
CASSPGLAGGSSGELFF
TGCGCCAGCAGCCCCGGACTAGCGGGAGGTTCGTCCGGGGAGCTGTTTTTT
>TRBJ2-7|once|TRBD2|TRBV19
CASSGLAGVEQYF
TGTGCCAGTAGTGGACTAGCGGGAGTCGAGCAGTACTTC
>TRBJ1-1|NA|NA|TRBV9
CASSLGGVGPEAFF
TGTGCCAGCAGCCTCGGGGGTGTGGGGCCTGAAGCTTTCTTT
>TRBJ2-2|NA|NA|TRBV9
CASSVGTVNTGELFF
TGTGCCAGCAGCGTAGGCACAGTAAACACCGGGGAGCTGTTTTTT
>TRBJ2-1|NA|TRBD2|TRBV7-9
CSSSSRLAGVYNEQFF
TGTTCCAGCAGCTCTCGACTAGCGGGAGTCTACAATGAGCAGTTCTTC
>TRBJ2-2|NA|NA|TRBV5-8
CASSSGTGVGGELFF
TGTGCCAGCAGCTCCGGGACTGGGGTAGGCGGGGAGCTGTTTTTT
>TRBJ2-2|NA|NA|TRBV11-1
CASKEASNTGELFF
TGTGCCAGCAAAGAGGCTTCGAACACCGGGGAGCTGTTTTTT
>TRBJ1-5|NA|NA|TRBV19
CASTHLGGGQPQHF
TGTGCCAGTACTCACCTGGGAGGAGGGCAGCCCCAGCATTTT
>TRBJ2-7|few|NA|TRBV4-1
CASSQVAPRPYEQYF
TGCGCCAGCAGCCAAGTAGCCCCGCGACCCTACGAGCAGTACTTC
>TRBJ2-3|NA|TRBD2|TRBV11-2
CASSLSRGGPSTDTQYF
TGTGCCAGCAGCCTATCACGGGGGGGACCGAGCACAGATACGCAGTATTTT
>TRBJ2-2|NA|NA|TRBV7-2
CASSPPPPGELFF
TGTGCCAGCAGCCCCCCTCCCCCCGGGGAGCTGTTTTTT
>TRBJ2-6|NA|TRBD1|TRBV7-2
CASSSPGQGADAGANVLTF
TGTGCCAGCAGCTCTCCGGGACAGGGGGCAGATGCTGGGGCCAACGTCCTGACTTTC
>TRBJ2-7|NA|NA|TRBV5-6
CASSLTGTYEQYF
TGTGCCAGCAGCTTGACAGGGACCTACGAGCAGTACTTC
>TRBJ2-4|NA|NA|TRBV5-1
CASSLAEQGNIQYF
TGCGCCAGCAGCTTGGCTGAGCAGGGGAACATTCAGTACTTC
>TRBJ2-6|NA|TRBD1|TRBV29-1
CSVEDHGTAGANVLTF
TGCAGCGTTGAAGATCATGGGACAGCTGGGGCCAACGTCCTGACTTTC
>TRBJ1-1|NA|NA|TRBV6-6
CATSSTPRNTEAFF
TGTGCCACCAGCTCGACTCCCCGGAACACTGAAGCTTTCTTT
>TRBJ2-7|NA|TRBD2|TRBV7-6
CASSETSGGNYEQYF
TGTGCCAGCAGCGAAACTAGCGGGGGAAACTACGAGCAGTACTTC
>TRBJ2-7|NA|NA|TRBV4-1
CASSQEIAGMRRDEQYF
TGCGCCAGCAGCCAAGAGATCGCTGGAATGAGGCGGGACGAGCAGTACTTC